This TCR beta chain was obtained from a study of CXCR3-negative and CXCR3-positive naive CD8 T cells. This CDR3 region has 13 residues. In germline, CDR1 is SQVTM, CDR2 ANQGSEA. General study results and limits: Similar TRBV-TRBJ usage characterized naive CXCR3-negative and CXCR3-positive cells; memory cells differed. Relative to CXCR3-negative naive cells, CXCR3-positive naive cells had more hydrophobic TRB CDR3s.

Its frequency marks this clonotype as medium-sized. Its antigen is currently unknown. The study sorted every CD8+ T cell subset in triplicate at 300,000 cells each. Phenotypically, naive CD8+ T cells corresponded to CD45RO-CCR7+CD27+CD95-. The libraries of TRB cDNA were constructed through 5' RACE using UMI labels. With the 5' RACE reads reprocessed, TCRdb shows one record per CDR3 protein and no DNA. This repertoire includes roughly 3,100 distinct CDR3 sequences. V usage is TRBV29-1 and J usage is TRBJ2-5. Input material: naive CXCR3- CD8+ T cells from blood. Subset specified: CD45RO-CCR7+CD27+CD95- naive CD8+ T cells lacking CXCR3 (TNR3-). The sequence was collected from a human donor in good health. Some clones in this sample may be carry-over from other donors' samples. Here the CDR3 reads CSVEDSPQETQYF. Drawing the rest from reference TRBV29-1 and TRBJ2-5, the complete variable domain is SAVISQKPSRDICQRGTSLTIQCQVDSQVTMMFWYRQQPGQSLTLIATANQGSEATYESGFVIDKFPISRPNLTFSTLTVSNMSPEDSSIYLCSVEDSPQETQYFGPGTRLLVL.